The present TCR beta chain was sequenced within a study of cytomegalovirus exposure and HLA in healthy donors (dated by TCRdb to 2017 to 2019). Regarding the research as a whole: According to an earlier analysis of a few hundred of the donors, 200 million or so T cells yielded 117 million unique TCR beta sequences and approximately 300 Gb of sequence data. Approximately 310 gigabases of sequencing data and tens of millions of unique TCR sequences were included in an early release covering under 650 HLA-typed donors. Of the 300 to 500 genotyped donors, approximately 81% were placed in the genetic ancestry cluster associated with self-reported Caucasian donors. The study aimed to test whether cataloging public T cell receptors could reveal signatures of past pathogen exposure. The study used immunosequencing to profile the T cell repertoires of more than 650 subjects and linked those repertoires to cytomegalovirus serostatus. Along with the approximately 650-subject first cohort, a separate validation cohort of over a hundred different subjects was used. To predict cytomegalovirus infection status, the study brought together high-throughput TCR immunosequencing, statistical association of individual TCRs with disease status, and machine learning. A later analysis re-analyzed previously published TCR beta repertoires from roughly 600 donors and added high-resolution HLA genotyping to study TCR occurrence patterns. Rather than using new phenotypic data, the later analysis identified candidate immune exposures from TCR beta sequences and from how often those sequences occurred across donors. To decide whether each TCR beta V gene segment behaved as functional or pseudogenic, an earlier analysis of 587 of the donors relied on high-throughput TCR beta sequencing. Alongside the repertoire data, information on donor age, sex, ethnicity and CMV serostatus was compiled. Genome-wide SNP genotypes for about three fifths of the roughly 670 donors were used in a later genetic analysis, which treated that subset as a discovery cohort. All discovery cohort repertoires had been generated using a single sequencing platform. HLA typing covered class I and class II loci at four-digit resolution. Typing coverage differed by locus: A, B, C, DRB1 and DQB1 were typed in roughly 629-630 donors, DQA1 in 500 to 550, DPA1 in nearly 610, and DPB1 in 450 to 480. Because of strong linkage in the cohort, roughly five DR-DQ haplotypes were treated as single units for association and clustering. On average, about 200,000 unique TCR beta nucleotide sequences were sequenced per donor among a few hundred genotyped donors of the cohort, with 15% to 20% of those sequences being non-productive.

What the study reported, not specific to this receptor: Several of the top co-occurrence clusters appeared to be linked to parvovirus B19, influenza, CMV and Epstein-Barr virus, according to a later analysis. Most TCR sequences were observed very rarely across donors, whereas some public TCRs were present in many individuals. Assigning TCR associations to individual alleles was difficult when HLA alleles, especially DR and DQ, strongly co-occurred. A later genetic analysis associated a missense DCLRE1C variant with V-gene and J-gene trimming of TCR beta chains, and an independent cohort replicated the association. Linkage disequilibrium might explain the correlated functional status among segregating V segments, but an unknown experimental factor could not be ruled out. Because counts were too low, 15 to 20 rarely observed V segments, including chromosome 9 orphons, were excluded from the earlier analysis of 587 of the donors. A group of highly shared sequence variants was considered likely to be a technical artifact of the sequencing pipeline. Broadly in line with IMGT annotations, most TCR beta V segments showed up in productive rearrangements about 87% or about 30% of the time in an earlier analysis of around 550 of the donors. For the cohort, immune exposure information was limited to CMV serostatus. A few of the identified cytomegalovirus-associated TCR beta chains were confirmed in vitro to be specific for cytomegalovirus antigens. Some IMGT-functional V segments, including TRBV6-2 and TRBV6-3, could not be told apart with the 87-base-pair reads, so those segments were excluded. In a later analysis, more than 15,000 TCR beta sequences were associated with specific HLA alleles at a false discovery rate of 0.05. It was suggested by the authors that the approach could potentially be generalized to other disease states and immunological phenotypes. In a later analysis, HLA-associated TCR beta chains were found to be more clonally expanded and to have lower generation probabilities than equally common non-associated chains. The study listed 150 to 200 TCR beta chains as associated with cytomegalovirus. A further reported finding was that TCR beta sequences accurately predicted the HLA-A and HLA-B alleles for most subjects in the first cohort. Presence/absence analyses assumed roughly uniform sequencing depth across donors, an assumption that may not hold. In a later analysis, most CMV-associated TCR beta chains were found to appear HLA-restricted, with HLA associations seemingly driven largely by CMV exposure. The classifier was reported to diagnose cytomegalovirus status with high specificity and sensitivity in both the original cohort and the validation cohort. According to a later analysis, TCR association rates differed among HLA loci, with DRB1 alleles showing the most associated TCRs and HLA-C alleles showing the fewest. The cohort was sequenced for TCR beta chains only, and without alpha or paired-chain data the features that could be detected were limited. A later genetic analysis reported fewer N-insertions in productive TCRs among donors in an Asian-associated ancestry cluster than the roughly 700-donor mean. HLA typing was unavailable for some donors at each locus, so association tests used only the typed subset.

The cohort was made up of 666 healthy bone marrow donors. Cohort members were all nominally healthy when sampled, although unrecorded immune exposures were likely present. The donor tested CMV seronegative, placing the donor among the 350 or so seronegative members of the cohort. Each donor provided a peripheral blood sample, and peripheral blood mononuclear cells were used for TCR beta sequencing. Genomic DNA extraction from the blood cell samples was performed with the Qiagen DNeasy Blood Extraction Kit. The protocol used for the library was the immunoSEQ multiplex PCR assay. For the multiplex PCR, a mixture combining 60 forward primers for TCR Vbeta segments and 13 reverse primers for TCR Jbeta segments was used. The CDR3 region of rearranged TCR beta genes was amplified from genomic DNA with a multiplex PCR assay. The Illumina HiSeq System was used to sequence the amplified TCR beta libraries as 87-base-pair reads. The source study handled its data this way. Across the roughly 700 repertoires, a later analysis counted 80 million or so unique TCR beta chains, around 10 million of which were shared by at least two donors. To remove PCR and sequencing errors, raw reads were error-corrected and collapsed into unique sequences using a nearest-neighbor algorithm that merged closely related sequences. Alignment of CDR3 sequences to IMGT reference sequences was used to assign V, D and J gene segments. For a sequence to be retained, a match of at least six nucleotides to both a V gene segment and a J gene segment was required. A rearrangement counted as productive if the CDR3 had no stop codons and remained in frame with V and J, and every other rearrangement counted as non-productive. CDR3 was defined according to IMGT convention as the region running from the second conserved V-encoded cysteine to the conserved J-encoded phenylalanine. The earlier analysis of about 590 of the donors excluded sequences that lacked an unambiguous match to a single V gene segment. In an earlier analysis of 500 to 750 of the donors, V segments were called functional above 56.7% productive rearrangements and were called segregating when the between-donor standard deviation exceeded 5%. To diagnose cytomegalovirus status from the catalog of TCR beta chain sequences, a statistical classification framework was built. In a later analysis, V and J genes were assigned by comparing TCR nucleotide sequences against IMGT/GENE-DB human TR gene sequences. A later analysis assigned CDR3 sequences and most-parsimonious VDJ recombination scenarios with the TCRdist pipeline. In a later analysis, each TCR beta chain was defined by its CDR3 amino acid sequence together with its V-gene family, and reads without a unique V-gene family were excluded. A later analysis removed 600 or so highly shared, low-generation-probability nucleotide sequences to deal with suspected cross-contamination and a sequencing artifact. In a later analysis, a clonal expansion index was calculated for each public chain from normalized within-repertoire ranks of inferred template counts. A later analysis computed generation probabilities with a VDJ recombination model fitted to out-of-frame rearrangements, and checked the results against IGoR. A later analysis scored TCR-TCR, TCR-HLA and TCR-CMV co-occurrence with hypergeometric tests, applying a repertoire-size bias correction to TCR pairs. False discovery rates were estimated in a later analysis by permuting HLA or CMV assignments 20 times. In a later analysis, co-occurring TCRs were grouped using DBSCAN, and TCRdist sequence similarity was added for clustering within HLA-allele-positive subsets. Co-occurrence clustering excluded repertoires with fewer than 30,000 or more than 120,000 public chains, plus five with anomalous nucleotide sharing. TCRdb stores this immuneACCESS table with in-frame sequences only. Part of the clones is absent; in the studies checked, under half of the shortfall reflects unresolved V genes, and no reason is known for the rest. That table supplies the V and J calls and clone size; D and trimming were determined from the DNA. The sample includes 150,000 to 200,000 clones, with 70% to 80% observed a single time. Approximately 1% of the sample rests with the top ten.

Measured from the cysteine to the phenylalanine, the CDR3 is 16 residues long. The sequence is cut down to CDR3 DNA, 48 bases in frame from base 1. Relative to germline, V is 1 base shorter and J is 7 bases shorter, with 19 bases between their ends. According to the germline V gene, CDR1 reads SGHAT and CDR2 reads FQNNGV. Points on this clone: This receptor's antigen is unknown. There are no base qualities to consult, and no much larger clone falls within one base.

Sequencing used PBMCs. The receptor was isolated from a woman aged 40-49 years in good health and CMV-seronegative. The chain was built from TRBV11-2 and TRBJ1-2; TRBD1 is perhaps the D gene, given 5 matching bases. The DNA reads TGTGCCAGCAGCTTAGGACGTGGCAGGGAGGAGGGTGGCTACACCTTC. Its coded protein is CASSLGRGREEGGYTF.